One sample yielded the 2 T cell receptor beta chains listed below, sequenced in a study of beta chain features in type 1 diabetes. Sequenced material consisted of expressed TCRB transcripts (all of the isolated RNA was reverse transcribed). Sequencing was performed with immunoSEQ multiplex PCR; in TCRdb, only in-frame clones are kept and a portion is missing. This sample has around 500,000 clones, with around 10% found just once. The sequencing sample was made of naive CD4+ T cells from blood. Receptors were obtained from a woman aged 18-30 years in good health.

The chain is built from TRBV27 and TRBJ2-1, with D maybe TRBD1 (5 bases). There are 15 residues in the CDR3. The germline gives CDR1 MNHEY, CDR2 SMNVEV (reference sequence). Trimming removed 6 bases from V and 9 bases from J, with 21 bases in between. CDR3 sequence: CASRAGIGMGIEQFF. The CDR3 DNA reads TGTGCCAGCAGGGCAGGGATAGGGATGGGGATTGAGCAGTTCTTC.

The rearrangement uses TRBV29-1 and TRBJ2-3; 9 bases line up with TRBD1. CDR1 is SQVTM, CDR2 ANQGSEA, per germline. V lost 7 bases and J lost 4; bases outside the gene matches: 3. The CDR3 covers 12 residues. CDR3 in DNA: TGCAGCGCCGGGACAGGGTCAGATACGCAGTATTTT. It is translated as CSAGTGSDTQYF.